This TCR beta chain is from a study of blood T cell repertoires in COVID-19. As for the study in general: Recovered participants had two consecutive negative NP/OP PCR tests, healthcare professional clearance, or symptom resolution. In each case, the material was cDNA or gDNA derived from T cells, B-cell-depleted T cells, or PBMCs.

The method was immunoSEQ multiplex PCR; TCRdb's version includes in-frame clones alone and lacks a portion of them. Here the sample spans approximately 190,000 clones, about 86% being singletons. Clinical history as reported by participants underpinned cohort assignment. Unmatched junction bases numbered 8, after V lost 5 bases and J lost 0 bases. Germline V gene data show CDR1 as SGHAT and CDR2 as FQNNGV. The CDR3 extends over 17 amino acids. The chain is built from TRBV11-2 and TRBJ1-3, with 9 bases that match TRBD1. Specimen: PBMCs or T cells enriched from blood (not recorded which). The sequence derives from a woman aged 40 to 50 in a cohort exposed to, infected with or recovered from COVID-19 (not recorded which). The CDR3 loop is CASSLWGQGPSGNTIYF. CDR3 bases: TGTGCCAGCAGCCTTTGGGGACAGGGTCCCTCTGGAAACACCATATATTTT.